This T cell receptor beta chain was recovered during a study of blood T cell repertoires in COVID-19. Study-level background: There were acute and convalescent COVID-19 samples, and they came from the United States, Italy and Spain.

Authors' methods: Amplification with reference gene primers provided the estimates of nucleated cell counts. Clones were sequenced by immunoSEQ multiplex PCR, and TCRdb holds only the in-frame ones, with some missing. D and trimming come from the DNA, and the V and J calls and clone size come from that table. Of 200,000 to 300,000 clones listed, just under 90% are singletons. Trimming took 3 bases from V and 4 from J, leaving 12 bases between them. Per the germline V gene, CDR1 is MGHDK and CDR2 is SYGVNS. This CDR3 has 15 residues. The V gene is TRBV25-1, the J gene TRBJ2-2; D not resolved. Source material: peripheral blood. The origin of this receptor is a woman aged 40 to 50 with acute or convalescent COVID-19. CDR3 bases: TGTGCCAGCAGTGAGGTCCCTACCCCCACCGGGGAGCTGTTTTTT. Protein product: CASSEVPTPTGELFF.